Below are 20 T cell receptor beta chains sequenced from a single sample in a study of blood T cell repertoires in COVID-19. Sequencing was performed with immunoSEQ multiplex PCR; in TCRdb, only in-frame clones are kept and a portion is missing. The sample contains about 230,000 clones, 70% to 90% of which appear only once. Material: peripheral blood. The source of these receptors is a man aged 40-49 years with acute or convalescent COVID-19.

The chain has TRBV25-1 and TRBJ1-1; D gene unclear. The germline V and J ends were trimmed by 0 bases and 0 bases, with 2 bases remaining between them. The CDR3 is 13 residues long. The germline gives CDR1 MGHDK, CDR2 SYGVNS. The CDR3 bases are TGTGCCAGCAGTGAATATATGAACACTGAAGCTTTCTTT. The encoded protein is CASSEYMNTEAFF.

This rearrangement joins TRBV5-1 to TRBJ1-1; 8 bases agree with TRBD1. J lost 2 bases, V lost 4 bases, and 7 bases had no gene match. This CDR3 has 15 residues. The germline V gene encodes CDR1 SGHRS and CDR2 YFSETQ. The CDR3 sequence: CASSPTSGGNTEAFF. The CDR3, as DNA: TGCGCCAGCAGCCCAACTTCAGGGGGCAACACTGAAGCTTTCTTT. Variable domain in full (rest from reference TRBV5-1 and TRBJ1-1): KAGVTQTPRYLIKTRGQQVTLSCSPISGHRSVSWYQQTPGQGLQFLFEYFSETQRNKGNFPGRFSGRQFSNSRSEMNVSTLELGDSALYLCASSPTSGGNTEAFFGQGTRLTVV.

The chain couples TRBV5-5 to TRBJ2-7; 12 bases map to TRBD2. This CDR3 has 15 amino acids. With 4 bases clipped from V and 6 bases from J, the junction kept 8 bases outside the gene matches. Per the germline V gene, CDR1 is SGHKS and CDR2 is YYEKEE (reference sequence). CDR3 loop: CASSGGTSGFSEQYF. CDR3 bases: TGTGCCAGCAGCGGGGGGACTAGCGGGTTCAGCGAGCAGTACTTC.

V gene TRBV15 combines with J gene TRBJ2-7, with TRBD1 matching 8 bases. From germline, CDR1 is LNHNV and CDR2 YYDKDF (reference sequence). The CDR3 is 16 amino acids. Unmatched junction bases numbered 6, after V lost 0 bases and J lost 2 bases. The CDR3 sequence is CATSRDTTGEPYEQYF. The DNA for the CDR3 is TGTGCCACCAGCAGAGATACGACAGGGGAACCCTACGAGCAGTACTTC.

This clone was seen a handful of times. V and J are TRBV27 and TRBJ1-1; 8 nucleotides agree with TRBD1. CDR1 and CDR2 (germline): MNHEY, SMNVEV (reference sequence). The J segment lost 0 bases and the V segment lost 0 bases, leaving 6 bases of the junction unmatched. The CDR3 has 17 amino acids. The CDR3 region is CASSLSTGAFLNTEAFF. Here the CDR3 DNA reads TGTGCCAGCAGTTTATCGACAGGGGCGTTTTTGAACACTGAAGCTTTCTTT.

The V and J genes are TRBV6-6 and TRBJ2-7; 8 nucleotides match TRBD1. Germline V CDR1 and CDR2: MNHNY, SVGAGI (reference sequence). CDR3 length equals 15 residues. V dropped 0 bases and J dropped 6; count of bases not matched to a gene: 7. CDR3 DNA sequence: TGTGCCAGCAGTTACTCGATTCAGGGGGCCGTCGAGCAGTACTTC. Translation gives CASSYSIQGAVEQYF.

This chain connects TRBV5-1 to TRBJ1-1; the D gene is possibly TRBD1 (6 bases). Germline CDR1 SGHRS, CDR2 YFSETQ. This CDR3 has 19 amino acids. The germline V and J ends were trimmed by 0 bases and 0 bases, with 21 bases remaining between them. The chain's CDR3 is CASSLGREGFGDMNTEAFF. CDR3 in DNA: TGCGCCAGCAGCTTGGGCAGGGAGGGGTTCGGGGACATGAACACTGAAGCTTTCTTT.

The genes are TRBV11-2 and TRBJ1-1; D may be TRBD1 (6 bases). CDR3 length: 13 amino acids. V lost 6 bases and J lost 4, with 12 bases in between. Germline V lookup: CDR1 SGHAT, CDR2 FQNNGV. CDR3 nucleotides: TGTGCCAGCAGTTTTACAGGGAGCACTGAAGCTTTCTTT. As protein: CASSFTGSTEAFF.

Concerning this clone itself: It may be a read error: a sequence one base away is much more abundant. J is TRBJ1-1 and V is TRBV29-1; D gene ambiguous. The CDR3 consists of 10 residues. The V gene lost 4 bases and the J gene lost 3 bases, with 3 bases spanning the gap. The germline V gene encodes CDR1 SQVTM and CDR2 ANQGSEA. The CDR3 loop reads CSVADTEAFF. Written as DNA, the CDR3 is TGCAGCGTTGCTGACACTGAAGCTTTCTTT.

The chain links TRBV12-5 to TRBJ1-5; TRBD1 matches at 7 bases. The J segment lost 0 bases and the V segment lost 5 bases, leaving 13 bases of the junction unmatched. Per the germline V gene, CDR1 is LGHNT and CDR2 is FRNRAP. This CDR3 has 18 residues. The CDR3 DNA is TGTGCTAGTGGTAGGGTCGGTTGGGACAGCTATAGCAATCAGCCCCAGCATTTT. This translates into CASGRVGWDSYSNQPQHF.

The chain uses TRBV6-5 and TRBJ2-1; 7 bases are a match to TRBD2. This CDR3 has 15 amino acids. Unmatched junction bases numbered 14, after V lost 6 bases and J lost 9 bases. Germline V gene data show CDR1 as MNHEY and CDR2 as SVGAGI. This CDR3 reads CASSLSGATSAEQFF. CDR3 DNA: TGTGCCAGCAGCCTAAGTGGGGCAACTAGCGCTGAGCAGTTCTTC.

The J gene is TRBJ2-7, the V gene TRBV9; TRBD2 aligns across 10 bases. CDR3 size: 18 residues. Germline V lookup: CDR1 SGDLS, CDR2 YYNGEE. Trimming at V came to 2 bases and at J to 5 bases, leaving 16 bases not matched to a gene. CDR3 nucleotides: TGTGCCAGCAGCGTCCATCGACAAAGCGGGGGGGCTGACAACGAGCAGTACTTC. It yields the protein CASSVHRQSGGADNEQYF.

The genes are TRBV5-1 and TRBJ2-3; 8 bases are a match to TRBD1. The CDR3 sequence is 13 residues long. Germline CDR1 reads SGHRS; CDR2 reads YFSETQ. V shed 8 bases, J shed 2 bases, and the junction held 4 bases outside the gene matches. The CDR3 DNA reads TGCGCCAGTCGGACAGGGATCACAGATACGCAGTATTTT. Its protein is CASRTGITDTQYF. The full variable domain, its missing parts supplied by reference TRBV5-1 and TRBJ2-3, is KAGVTQTPRYLIKTRGQQVTLSCSPISGHRSVSWYQQTPGQGLQFLFEYFSETQRNKGNFPGRFSGRQFSNSRSEMNVSTLELGDSALYLCASRTGITDTQYFGPGTRLTVL.

V usage is TRBV5-4 and J usage is TRBJ2-1, with a tentative D call TRBD2 (7 bases). The CDR3 totals 15 residues. V lost 0 bases to trimming and J lost 9 bases, with 16 bases between them. Germline V gene sequence: CDR1 SGHNT, CDR2 YYREEE (reference sequence). This CDR3 reads CASSLDRAGASEQFF. The CDR3 DNA reads as TGTGCCAGCAGCTTGGACCGGGCGGGGGCGAGTGAGCAGTTCTTC.

The sample holds a few counts of this clone. This sequence joins TRBV19 and TRBJ2-3, with D tentatively TRBD1 (5 bases). The CDR3 spans 15 residues. The germline gives CDR1 LNHDA, CDR2 SQIVND (reference sequence). V was shortened by 4 bases and J by 0 bases, with 11 bases between the two germline ends. In DNA form, the CDR3 reads TGTGCCAGTAGTACATCAGGGTTTAGCACAGATACGCAGTATTTT. As protein: CASSTSGFSTDTQYF. Filled out from reference TRBV19 and TRBJ2-3, the complete variable domain reads DGGITQSPKYLFRKEGQNVTLSCEQNLNHDAMYWYRQDPGQGLRLIYYSQIVNDFQKGDIAEGYSVSREKKESFPLTVTSAQKNPTAFYLCASSTSGFSTDTQYFGPGTRLTVL.

The rearrangement uses TRBV11-1 and TRBJ2-1, with D possibly matching TRBD1 (6 bases). Between the trimmed V and J ends, which lost 3 bases and 7 bases, there was a span of 19 bases. Germline loops: CDR1 SGHAT, CDR2 FQDESV (reference sequence). The CDR3 is 16 amino acids. The CDR3 coding sequence is TGTGCCAGCAGCTTTACAGGGACCCCTTGGGGGAATGAGCAGTTCTTC. Amino acid sequence: CASSFTGTPWGNEQFF.

V and J are TRBV5-4 and TRBJ2-7; no definite D call. Germline lookup yields CDR1 SGHNT and CDR2 YYREEE (reference sequence). With 0 bases removed from V and 6 bases from J, the gap between germline ends came to 4 bases. The CDR3 contains 11 residues. CDR3 DNA: TGTGCCAGCAGCTTGGCATCCGAGCAGTACTTC. It encodes CASSLASEQYF.

The V gene is TRBV24-1, the J gene TRBJ2-7, with a weak D call TRBD2 (7 bases). Germline V gene data show CDR1 as KGHDR and CDR2 as SFDVKD. The CDR3 is 13 residues long. The V end lost 4 bases, the J end lost 4 bases, and 10 bases lay between the germline ends. CDR3: CATSEGGRYEQYF. In nucleotides, the CDR3 is TGTGCCACCAGTGAGGGGGGGCGATACGAGCAGTACTTC.

This chain uses TRBV29-1 with TRBJ1-2, with D perhaps matching TRBD1 (6 bases). The ends were cut back, 7 bases at V and 1 base at J, with 25 bases in the middle. CDR1 SQVTM and CDR2 ANQGSEA come from the germline V gene. The CDR3 contains 17 residues. The CDR3 bases are TGCAGCGCCTTCGTTGCGGACAGTTCGTTACTTAACTATGGCTACACCTTC. Protein: CSAFVADSSLLNYGYTF.

This chain links TRBV21-1 with TRBJ1-5; TRBD1, as called in the table, went unchecked against the DNA. TRBV21-1 is deemed a pseudogene. The CDR3 extends over 13 amino acids. The CDR3, as DNA: TGTGCCAGCCCTGACAGGGCGAATCAGCCCCAGCATTTT. Its translation: CASPDRANQPQHF.